These 21 T cell receptor beta chains came from one sample sequenced in a study of cytomegalovirus exposure and HLA in healthy donors (dated by TCRdb to 2017 to 2019). The library was made by the immunoSEQ multiplex PCR assay. For the multiplex PCR, a mixture combining 60 forward primers for TCR Vbeta segments and 13 reverse primers for TCR Jbeta segments was used. The table comes from immuneACCESS by way of TCRdb, which keeps in-frame sequences with V and J called. Part of the clones is missing from these tables; in studies checked, under half for an unresolved V gene and the rest for unknown reasons. This sample's clone table shows about 87,000 clones. The ten most abundant clones make up 15% of the sample. Sequenced: PBMCs. These receptors were taken from a man over 45 in good health and CMV-seropositive.

In the case of this clone: One end of the junction fails to match germline, which may point to a read error. The chain joins TRBV4-3 to TRBJ1-3, with TRBD1 matching over 8 bases. The CDR3 totals 17 residues. CDR1 is LGHNA and CDR2 is YSLEER in the germline V gene. CDR3 loop: CASSQDLRTGSGHTIYF. For the CDR3, the DNA is TGCGCCAGCAGCCAAGATTTAAGGACAGGGAGTGGACACACCATATATTTT.

J is TRBJ1-3 and V is TRBV9; the D is unclear. The CDR3 length is 13 residues. V shed 2 bases and J shed 4 bases, with 7 bases lying between them. Germline loops: CDR1 SGDLS, CDR2 YYNGEE. CDR3 sequence (DNA): TGTGCCAGCAGCGTCGGCGGCGGAAACACCATATATTTT. As protein: CASSVGGGNTIYF.

The chain employs TRBV30 and TRBJ1-4, with D possibly matching TRBD1 (6 bases). Trimming left V 1 base short and J 12 bases short, with 24 bases between. The CDR3 runs to 16 residues. CDR1 is GTSNPN, CDR2 SVGIG, per germline (reference sequence). The CDR3 DNA is TGTGCCTGGAGTGGGGTCACAGGGAGAACGCCGGCGGAACTGTTTTTT. It specifies CAWSGVTGRTPAELFF.

The chain is built from TRBV7-2 and TRBJ2-5, with a weak D call TRBD1 (5 bases). CDR3 length: 13 amino acids. V lost 6 bases, J lost 2 bases, and 10 bases lay in between. CDR1 SGHTA and CDR2 FQGNSA come from the germline V gene. CDR3 loop: CASRLQAQETQYF. As DNA, the CDR3 is TGTGCCAGCAGGTTACAGGCTCAAGAGACCCAGTACTTC.

The V call is TRBV30, the J call TRBJ1-4; tentative D call: TRBD1 (5 bases). Trimming removed 2 bases at V and 7 bases at J, with 8 bases between. Germline V CDR1 and CDR2: GTSNPN, SVGIG (reference sequence). This CDR3 is 12 amino acids long. CDR3 region: CAWSTGGEKLFF. The CDR3 nucleotides read TGTGCCTGGAGTACGGGGGGTGAAAAACTGTTTTTT.

V gene TRBV5-4 combines with J gene TRBJ1-2, with D hard to call. The V end was cut by 0 bases, the J end by 7 bases, with 7 bases between. The CDR3 contains 12 residues. Germline values: CDR1 SGHNT, CDR2 YYREEE (reference sequence). This CDR3 reads CASSLDFGGYTF. CDR3 bases: TGTGCCAGCAGCTTGGACTTTGGTGGCTACACCTTC.

The chain joins TRBV15 to TRBJ2-1, with 7 bases matching TRBD2. The CDR3 length is 13 residues. V was pared by 8 bases and J by 5 bases, with 6 bases of the junction left unmatched. Germline assignment: CDR1 LNHNV and CDR2 YYDKDF (reference sequence). CDR3 amino acids: CATPGGDDNEQFF. The DNA for the CDR3 is TGTGCCACCCCTGGGGGGGATGACAATGAGCAGTTCTTC.

The chain combines TRBV30 with TRBJ1-1, with 10 bases identical to TRBD1. CDR1 and CDR2 (germline): GTSNPN, SVGIG (reference sequence). This CDR3 spans 16 amino acids. Trimming cost V 2 bases and J 1 base; bases outside gene matches: 7. CDR3 coding DNA: TGTGCCTGGAGTAGGAGCCGGGACAGGGGGAACACTGAAGCTTTCTTT. As protein: CAWSRSRDRGNTEAFF.

The rearrangement links TRBV5-1 to TRBJ1-2, with TRBD1 as a possible D gene (6 bases). Trimming shortened V by 0 bases and J by 4 bases, and 7 bases separated the two germline ends. The CDR3 totals 13 residues. Looked up from germline, CDR1 is SGHRS and CDR2 is YFSETQ. CDR3: CASSLVDSYGYTF. CDR3 nucleotide sequence: TGCGCCAGCAGCTTGGTGGACAGCTATGGCTACACCTTC.

This chain joins TRBV7-2 and TRBJ1-2; D remains unclear. Germline V lookup: CDR1 SGHTA, CDR2 FQGNSA. The CDR3 loop spans 13 amino acids. V was cut by 7 bases and J by 1 base, with 10 bases left in between. Here the CDR3 reads CASTEILNYGYTF. The DNA of the CDR3 is TGTGCCAGCACCGAGATCCTTAACTATGGCTACACCTTC.

The J gene is TRBJ2-7, the V gene TRBV19; 16 positions match TRBD2. J lost 4 bases, V lost 5 bases, and 5 bases had no gene match. This CDR3 spans 16 amino acids. Germline CDR1 LNHDA, CDR2 SQIVND (reference sequence). The CDR3 DNA sequence: TGTGCCAGTAGTCCGGGGACTAGCGGGAGGGGATACGAGCAGTACTTC. It yields the protein CASSPGTSGRGYEQYF. Using reference TRBV19 and TRBJ2-7 for the parts outside the CDR3, the full variable domain is DGGITQSPKYLFRKEGQNVTLSCEQNLNHDAMYWYRQDPGQGLRLIYYSQIVNDFQKGDIAEGYSVSREKKESFPLTVTSAQKNPTAFYLCASSPGTSGRGYEQYFGPGTRLTVT.

The chain combines TRBV5-6 with TRBJ1-2; the D is unclear. The CDR3 loop spans 12 amino acids. Germline V gene data show CDR1 as SGHDT and CDR2 as YYEEEE. V was shortened by 0 bases and J by 8 bases, with 8 bases between the two germline ends. The CDR3 here is CASSLGSGGYTF. The CDR3 DNA reads as TGTGCCAGCAGCTTGGGTTCAGGCGGCTACACCTTC.

The genes are TRBV2 and TRBJ1-4; 11 nucleotides line up with TRBD1. Germline CDR1 SNHLY, CDR2 FYNNEI. The V segment lost 8 bases and the J segment 5 bases; nucleotides outside the gene matches: 4. CDR3 size: 14 residues. The CDR3 loop reads CASGQGAPNEKLFF. The CDR3 nucleotides read TGTGCCAGCGGACAGGGGGCCCCGAATGAAAAACTGTTTTTT.

The chain has TRBV5-1 and TRBJ2-5; D possibly corresponds to TRBD1 (6 bases). Trimming took 4 bases from V and 7 from J, leaving 20 bases between them. Germline assignment: CDR1 SGHRS and CDR2 YFSETQ. This CDR3 is 15 amino acids long. CDR3 region: CASSPPGNLGATQYF. CDR3 nucleotide sequence: TGCGCCAGCAGCCCCCCGGGCAACTTGGGGGCGACCCAGTACTTC.

This rearrangement joins TRBV4-3 to TRBJ2-5; tentatively, D is TRBD2 (5 bases). The J call may be in error: the DNA end matches TRBJ2-7 better. In germline, CDR1 is LGHNA, CDR2 YSLEER. The CDR3 spans 15 residues. This CDR3 reads CASSPLPDGLYEQYF. The DNA of the CDR3 is TGCGCCAGCAGCCCCCTCCCGGACGGACTCTACGAGCAGTACTTC.

The chain links TRBV6-1 to TRBJ1-4, with D tentatively TRBD1 (5 bases). Germline CDR1 MNHNS, CDR2 SASEGT. The CDR3 has 13 residues. Trimming cost V 8 bases and J 3 bases, with 10 bases left between them. CDR3 in DNA: TGTGCCAGCCGGGGGACGGCTAATGAAAAACTGTTTTTT. Encoded protein: CASRGTANEKLFF.

The chain is built from TRBV7-9 and TRBJ1-1; D gene unclear. This CDR3 has 15 residues. Trimming removed 5 bases from V and 2 bases from J, with 15 bases in between. The germline V gene has CDR1 SEHNR and CDR2 FQNEAQ (reference sequence). CDR3 nucleotides: TGTGCCAGCAGCCCCCAAGGAGCTGACAACACTGAAGCTTTCTTT. It codes for CASSPQGADNTEAFF.

The rearrangement links TRBV4-1 to TRBJ1-2; possibly TRBD1 for D (6 bases). From germline, CDR1 is MGHRA and CDR2 YSYEKL. The CDR3 sequence is 19 residues long. V was cut by 1 base and J by 8 bases, with 29 bases left in between. The CDR3 loop is CASSQAGPTGLRPRRGYTF. CDR3 nucleotide sequence: TGCGCCAGCAGCCAAGCGGGGCCGACAGGCCTCCGACCCCGTAGAGGCTACACCTTC.

The rearrangement uses TRBV6-1 and TRBJ1-5, with a tentative D call TRBD1 (5 bases). The length of the CDR3 is 15 residues. Germline V gene sequence: CDR1 MNHNS, CDR2 SASEGT. V lost 1 base and J lost 1, with 8 bases in between. The CDR3 DNA reads as TGTGCCAGCAGTGAAGAGACAGCAAGCAATCAGCCCCAGCATTTT. Translating it yields CASSEETASNQPQHF.

This sequence joins TRBV6-6 and TRBJ2-7; TRBD1 matches 9 bases. Germline V CDR1 and CDR2: MNHNY, SVGAGI (reference sequence). V was clipped by 4 bases and J by 2 bases; unmatched bases: 6. The CDR3 length is 15 residues. CDR3 in DNA: TGTGCCAGCAGTTCCCGGACAGGGGCGGCCTACGAGCAGTACGTC. This sequence encodes CASSSRTGAAYEQYV.

The chain links TRBV7-9 to TRBJ2-7, with 9 bases that match TRBD1. Germline CDR1 reads SEHNR; CDR2 reads FQNEAQ (reference sequence). The CDR3 runs 14 residues. V shed 1 base and J 6 bases; nucleotides not matched to a gene: 4. CDR3: CASSLGQGGSEQYV. The CDR3 nucleotides read TGTGCCAGCAGCTTAGGACAGGGGGGAAGCGAGCAGTACGTC.